Reported below is one T cell receptor beta chain. The data were produced by immunoSEQ multiplex PCR, yet TCRdb's version contains in-frame clones alone and is incomplete. This repertoire shows 70,000 or so clones, roughly nine tenths found once; its top ten account for less than 3.5%. The data originate from a study of PD-L1 blockade in urothelial cancer. The overall study: Male patients with bladder-origin urothelial cancer numbered about 90% of the roughly 29. Blood samples had a median of approximately 150,000 T cells, just under 85,000 unique TCRs, and clonality 0.08 to 0.085. Researchers looked at the blood 3 weeks (second dose) and 6 weeks after treatment began.

The V end was cut by 5 bases, the J end by 4 bases, with 9 bases between. The CDR3 is 13 amino acids. Germline assignment: CDR1 SGHRS and CDR2 YFSETQ. The J gene is TRBJ2-2, the V gene TRBV5-1; tentative D call: TRBD1 (6 bases). This clonotype was obtained from a man aged 55 to 70 with urothelial cancer. The sample here was PBMCs, taken around atezolizumab (anti-PD-L1) treatment. CDR3: CASRGHSTGELFF. For the CDR3, the DNA is TGCGCCAGCAGGGGACATAGCACCGGGGAGCTGTTTTTT. Filled out from reference TRBV5-1 and TRBJ2-2, the complete variable domain reads KAGVTQTPRYLIKTRGQQVTLSCSPISGHRSVSWYQQTPGQGLQFLFEYFSETQRNKGNFPGRFSGRQFSNSRSEMNVSTLELGDSALYLCASRGHSTGELFFGEGSRLTVL.